This T cell receptor (beta chain) was sequenced during a study of cytomegalovirus exposure and HLA in healthy donors. Use of 60 Vbeta and 13 Jbeta primers characterized the PCR. Libraries were prepared by immunoSEQ multiplex PCR; TCRdb keeps only in-frame clonotypes and omits some of them. The sample has roughly 100,000 clones, around 74% seen once. Findings of the study overall: Prediction of most subjects' HLA-A and HLA-B alleles by TCR beta sequences was reportedly accurate. HLA restriction was apparent for most CMV-associated TCR beta chains in a later analysis. Clonal expansion was found to be greater in HLA-associated TCR beta chains than in equally common others in a later analysis.

V dropped 3 bases and J dropped 5; count of bases not matched to a gene: 4. Looked up from germline, CDR1 is SEHNR and CDR2 is FQNEAQ (reference sequence). This CDR3 region has 14 residues. To note about this clone: Its antigen is undetermined.

The specimen was PBMCs. This receptor was taken from a man between 40 and 49 years old in good health and CMV-seronegative. The chain links TRBV7-9 to TRBJ2-5, with 9 bases lining up with TRBD2. CDR3 DNA sequence: TGTGCCAGCAGCTTCCCCAGCGGGGGGGAGACCCAGTACTTC. This encodes CASSFPSGGETQYF. Full variable domain (remainder filled in from reference TRBV7-9 and TRBJ2-5): DTGVSQNPRHKITKRGQNVTFRCDPISEHNRLYWYRQTLGQGPEFLTYFQNEAQLEKSRLLSDRFSAERPKGSFSTLEIQRTEQGDSAMYLCASSFPSGGETQYFGPGTRLLVL.